These 13 T cell receptor beta chains were all obtained from the same sample, sequenced in a study of regulatory T cells in long-lasting Graves disease. The time point is: newly diagnosed GD, antithyroid drugs for less than 3 months. TCR sequences were obtained from RNA taken from PBMCs. Building of the TCR beta libraries involved iRepertoire HTBI primers and Arm-PCR of CDR3 regions. TCRdb independently ran MiXCR on the multiplex PCR reads; one entry per CDR3 protein. Here the sample spans 400,000 to 650,000 distinct CDR3 sequences, about 15% being singletons. This sample also belongs to another study, concerning T cells in Graves' hyperthyroidism and ophthalmopathy.

The specimen was peripheral blood mononuclear cells (PBMCs), collected at new diagnosis, from a patient treated with antithyroid drugs. The receptor source for this set is a woman aged 40-60 years with Graves disease.

This clonotype was counted ten times or more. This sequence joins TRBV2 and TRBJ1-2; D perhaps matches TRBD1 (6 bases). This CDR3 comprises 14 residues. CDR1 is SNHLY and CDR2 is FYNNEI in the germline V gene. Between the trimmed V and J ends, which lost 6 bases and 0 bases, there was a span of 11 bases. DNA for the CDR3: TGTGCCAGCAGAGAACAGGGTTCTAACTATGGCTACACCTTC. As protein: CASREQGSNYGYTF.

This chain links TRBV30 with TRBJ2-7; D perhaps matches TRBD2 (5 bases). V lost 1 base and J 2 bases, leaving 12 bases between the germline ends. The CDR3 has 14 residues. The V gene's germline CDR1 is GTSNPN and CDR2 SVGIG (reference sequence). CDR3 residues: CAWSERGITYEQYF. The CDR3 DNA follows: TGTGCCTGGAGTGAAAGAGGGATCACCTACGAGCAGTACTTC.

V is TRBV19 and J is TRBJ2-2; D call uncertain. Germline-derived CDR1 and CDR2 are LNHDA and SQIVND (reference sequence). The CDR3 is 15 amino acids. V shed 4 bases and J shed 5 bases, with 14 bases lying between them. CDR3 loop: CASSTAPLSTGELFF. The CDR3 bases are TGTGCCAGTAGTACCGCCCCACTGAGTACCGGGGAGCTGTTTTTT.

This rearrangement joins TRBV27 to TRBJ1-6; TRBD1 agrees at 7 bases. Looked up from germline, CDR1 is MNHEY and CDR2 is SMNVEV (reference sequence). J was trimmed by 4 bases and V by 6 bases; bases with no gene match: 3. This CDR3 spans 14 amino acids. CDR3 region: CASRGTDYNSPLHF. CDR3 coding DNA: TGTGCCAGCAGGGGGACAGATTATAATTCACCCCTCCACTTT.

Comment on this clonotype: Being one base from a much bigger clone, this may be a read error. The V gene is TRBV5-5, the J gene TRBJ1-3, with TRBD1 as a possible D gene (5 bases). Germline V CDR1 and CDR2: SGHKS, YYEKEE (reference sequence). This CDR3 is 12 amino acids long. V was cut by 2 bases and J by 8 bases, with 8 bases left in between. CDR3 amino acids: CASSFGGDTIYF. CDR3 nucleotide sequence: TGTGCCAGCAGCTTCGGGGGAGACACCATATATTTT.

V is TRBV20-1 and J is TRBJ1-6; 10 positions match TRBD1. The CDR3 is 16 amino acids. Germline CDR1 is DFQATT and CDR2 is SNEGSKA (reference sequence). The junction had 7 bases not matched to a gene; V was cut back by 0 bases and J by 8 bases. The DNA for the CDR3 is TGCAGTGCTAGAGACCCCGGACAGGGGGGGTATTCACCCCTCCACTTT. It encodes CSARDPGQGGYSPLHF.

V usage is TRBV7-9 and J usage is TRBJ1-3; D gene uncertain. Between the trimmed V and J ends, which lost 0 bases and 11 bases, there was a span of 5 bases. The CDR3 runs to 11 residues. Germline loops: CDR1 SEHNR, CDR2 FQNEAQ (reference sequence). The DNA of the CDR3 is TGTGCCAGCAGCTTAGCGGACCCCATATATTTT. This encodes CASSLADPIYF.

This clonotype was recorded at least ten times. The rearrangement links TRBV20-1 to TRBJ2-7; 9 nucleotides match TRBD1. Germline V CDR1 and CDR2: DFQATT, SNEGSKA (reference sequence). Trimming removed 0 bases from V and 5 bases from J; junction bases left unmatched: 2. The CDR3 runs 13 residues. The CDR3 reads CSAREDRGDEQYF. The DNA of the CDR3 is TGCAGTGCTAGAGAGGACAGGGGAGACGAGCAGTACTTC.

This clonotype has ten or more counts. The genes are TRBV2 and TRBJ1-2; no definite D call. The CDR3 is 14 amino acids. The germline gives CDR1 SNHLY, CDR2 FYNNEI. Trimming pared 5 bases from V and 3 bases from J, leaving 13 bases between. The CDR3 DNA sequence: TGTGCCAGCAGTTCCCCACCTAGGCACTATGGCTACACCTTC. This encodes CASSSPPRHYGYTF.

The chain is built from TRBV5-4 and TRBJ2-7; TRBD1 or TRBD2 may be the D gene (5 bases each). Trimming took off 3 bases at V and 3 bases at J, with 22 bases between the two ends. The CDR3 totals 17 residues. The germline V gene encodes CDR1 SGHNT and CDR2 YYREEE (reference sequence). The CDR3, as DNA: TGTGCCAGCAGCTCCGAGGGAAATACGGGACCAGGCTACGAGCAGTACTTC. This gives the protein CASSSEGNTGPGYEQYF.

A few counts support this clonotype. The rearrangement uses TRBV15 and TRBJ2-2; D not certain. The CDR3 runs to 17 residues. CDR1 is LNHNV, CDR2 YYDKDF, per germline (reference sequence). With 3 bases removed from V and 1 base from J, the gap between germline ends came to 15 bases. The CDR3, as DNA: TGTGCCACCAGCAGCAGGCTGGAAAGGCGGAACACCGGGGAGCTGTTTTTT. As protein: CATSSRLERRNTGELFF.

This clonotype was counted ten times or more. The chain links TRBV18 to TRBJ2-7, with D possibly TRBD2 on 6 matching bases. The germline V gene has CDR1 KGHSH and CDR2 LQKENI. Deletions cut 2 bases from V and 0 bases from J, with 11 bases between. The CDR3 consists of 15 residues. CDR3 nucleotides: TGTGCCAGCTCACCATGGGACTTCTCCTCCTACGAGCAGTACTTC. It yields the protein CASSPWDFSSYEQYF.

This clonotype was seen many times. This chain connects TRBV12-3 or TRBV12-4 to TRBJ1-2; no definite D call. This CDR3 has 12 amino acids. Trimming left V 5 bases short and J 8 bases short, with 12 bases between. CDR3 region: CASSPDLGGYTF. DNA of the CDR3: TGTGCCAGCAGTCCAGACTTGGGGGGCTACACCTTC.